Listed here are 2 T cell receptor beta chains from one sample, sequenced in a study of T-cell memory formation after mild COVID-19 (dated by TCRdb to the early 2020s). To prepare the library, 5' RACE was applied. The sequencer listed for this sample is Illumina NovaSeq 6000. The raw public reads went through TCRdb reprocessing: fastp at Q25, MiXCR clone calling, in-frame beta chains kept. Duplicate CDR3 protein sequences are folded into a single record with the most common DNA and genes. Within this sample are approximately 180,000 distinct CDR3 sequences, with more than 15% of them counted one time only. The top ten constitute roughly 1.9% of the sample. What was sequenced was PBMCs or a T cell subset sorted from them (not recorded which). Source of these receptors: an adult woman who had mild COVID-19 (a few samples of this study predate the infection). The sample titles of this study are shuffled in the database, so cell type and time point are left out; the donor was told from shared clones.

This clonotype has a handful of counts. The rearrangement joins TRBV7-2 to TRBJ2-4, with 8 bases matching TRBD2. Losses at the gene ends were 5 bases for V and 8 bases for J; bases not matched to a gene: 11. The CDR3 is made up of 15 amino acids. The germline V gene encodes CDR1 SGHTA and CDR2 FQGNSA. DNA of the CDR3: TGTGCCAGCAGCGCCGACAGGACTAGCAGGGACATTCAGTACTTC. It translates to CASSADRTSRDIQYF.

This clonotype was observed a handful of times. The CDR3 bases are TGTGCCAGCAGCTTAGTCGGAGAGTATGGCTACACCTTC. Translation gives CASSLVGEYGYTF. V gene TRBV7-9 combines with J gene TRBJ1-2; D is uncertain. V was pared by 1 base and J by 5 bases, with 8 bases between. This CDR3 region has 13 residues. Germline values: CDR1 SEHNR, CDR2 FQNEAQ (reference sequence).